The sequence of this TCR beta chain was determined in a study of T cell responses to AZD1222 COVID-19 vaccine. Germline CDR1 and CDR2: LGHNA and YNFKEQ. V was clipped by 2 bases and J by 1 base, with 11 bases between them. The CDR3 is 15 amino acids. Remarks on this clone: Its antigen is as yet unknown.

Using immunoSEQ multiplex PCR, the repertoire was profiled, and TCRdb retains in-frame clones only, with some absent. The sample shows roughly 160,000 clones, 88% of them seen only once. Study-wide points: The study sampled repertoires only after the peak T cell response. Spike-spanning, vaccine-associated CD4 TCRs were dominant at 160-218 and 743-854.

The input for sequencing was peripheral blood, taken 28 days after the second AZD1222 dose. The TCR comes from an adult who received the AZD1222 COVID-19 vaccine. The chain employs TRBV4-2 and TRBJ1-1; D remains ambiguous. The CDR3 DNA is TGTGCCAGCAGCCAATCGACACTACAGAACACTGAAGCTTTCTTT. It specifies CASSQSTLQNTEAFF.